The TCR beta chain under discussion was sequenced for a study of T cells in Graves' hyperthyroidism and ophthalmopathy. Study details: At initial diagnosis, before any treatment had begun, peripheral blood was obtained. Whole-study results and caveats: Most expanded thyroid clonotypes above 0.001 also appeared in blood.

The germline CDR1 and CDR2 sequences are MNHNS and SASEGT. The CDR3 length is 16 residues. The V and J ends lost 4 bases and 0 bases, in that order; junction bases with no gene match: 7. This clonotype appeared many times. Its antigen is currently unknown. From RNA transcripts, TCR beta CDR3 regions were amplified. The HTBI primer set drove a first-round RT-PCR of the TCR CDR3. MiXCR, run by TCRdb on the multiplex PCR reads, gives a single entry per CDR3 protein. Counted here are 360,000 or so distinct CDR3 sequences, about 18% occurring once; the ten biggest clones make up roughly 3.5%. The J gene is TRBJ2-7, the V gene TRBV6-1; 9 bases fit TRBD1. The sequenced sample was blood. This receptor was identified in a woman between 18 and 29 years old with Graves' hyperthyroidism. Written as DNA, the CDR3 is TGTGCCAGCAGTGGTCCGGGACAGGGTTTCTCCTACGAGCAGTACTTC. It is translated as CASSGPGQGFSYEQYF.